This T cell receptor beta chain appears in the sequencing data of a study of regulatory dendritic cells for organ transplantation. Of note for this clone: Its target is not known.

Findings and limits, study-wide: Naive CD4+ and CD8+ repertoires were highly diverse; memory CD8+ was most oligoclonal. Memory CD8+ clonal expansion seemed more limited with regulatory than mature dendritic cells. Considerable individual heterogeneity was seen in alloreactive memory CD8+ T cells.

The V gene end was trimmed by 6 bases and the J gene end by 4 bases; junction bases not matched to a gene: 10. This CDR3 has 15 amino acids. CDR1 and CDR2 (germline): SGHTA, FQGNSA. Assay: immunoSEQ multiplex PCR; the TCRdb copy retains only in-frame clones and omits some. The data show roughly 27,000 clones, around 82% seen once. CD4+ or CD8+ T cells were sorted as naive CD45RA+ or memory CD45RO+. The clonotype originates from a human donor in good health. Sequenced: naive CD8+ T cells from blood. As for subset: CD45RA+ naive T cells. J is TRBJ2-7 and V is TRBV7-2, with 9 bases aligning to TRBD1. The CDR3 is CASRPTGGVNYEQYF. In DNA, the CDR3 is TGTGCCAGCAGGCCCACAGGGGGCGTTAATTACGAGCAGTACTTC.